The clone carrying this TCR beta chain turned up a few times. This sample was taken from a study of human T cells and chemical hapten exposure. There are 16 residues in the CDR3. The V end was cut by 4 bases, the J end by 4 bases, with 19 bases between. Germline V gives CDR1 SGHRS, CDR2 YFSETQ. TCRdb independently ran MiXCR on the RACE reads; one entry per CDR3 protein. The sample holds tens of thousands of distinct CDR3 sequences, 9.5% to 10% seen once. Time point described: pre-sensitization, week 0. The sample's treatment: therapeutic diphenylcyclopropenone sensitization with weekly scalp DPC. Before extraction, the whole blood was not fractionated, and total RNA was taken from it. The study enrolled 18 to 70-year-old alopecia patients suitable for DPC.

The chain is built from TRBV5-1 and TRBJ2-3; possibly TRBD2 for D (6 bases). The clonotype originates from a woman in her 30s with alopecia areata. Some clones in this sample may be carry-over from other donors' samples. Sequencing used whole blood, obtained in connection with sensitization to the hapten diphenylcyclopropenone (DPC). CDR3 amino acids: CASSGNGGFTADTQYF. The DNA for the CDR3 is TGCGCCAGCAGCGGAAACGGGGGATTCACCGCAGATACGCAGTATTTT.